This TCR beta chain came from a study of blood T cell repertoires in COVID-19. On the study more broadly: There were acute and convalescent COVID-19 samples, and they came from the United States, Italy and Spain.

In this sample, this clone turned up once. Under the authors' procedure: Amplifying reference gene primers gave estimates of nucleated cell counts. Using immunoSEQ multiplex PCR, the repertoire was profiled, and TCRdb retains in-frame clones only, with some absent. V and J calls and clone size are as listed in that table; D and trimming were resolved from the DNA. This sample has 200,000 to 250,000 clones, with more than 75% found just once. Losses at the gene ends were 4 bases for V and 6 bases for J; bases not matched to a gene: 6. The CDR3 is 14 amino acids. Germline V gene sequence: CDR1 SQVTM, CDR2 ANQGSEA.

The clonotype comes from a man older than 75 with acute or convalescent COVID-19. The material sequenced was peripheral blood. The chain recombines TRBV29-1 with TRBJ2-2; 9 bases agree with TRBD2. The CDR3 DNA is TGCAGCGTTGGGGCGGGAGGGAGGTCCGGGGAGCTGTTTTTT. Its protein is CSVGAGGRSGELFF.